This TCR beta chain comes out of a study of human T cells and chemical hapten exposure. The wider study: Weekly administration of diphenylcyclopropenone to the scalp of patients continued throughout the roughly 22-week study.

TCRdb re-analysed the RACE reads in MiXCR, keeping a single row per CDR3 protein. The sample has 30,000 or so distinct CDR3 sequences, 5% to 6.5% seen once. The time point: patch test 3, about 24 weeks after DPC sensitization. Regarding treatment: therapeutic diphenylcyclopropenone sensitization with weekly scalp DPC. There are many counts of this clonotype. Per germline, CDR1 SGHRS and CDR2 YFSETQ. The V end was cut by 1 base, the J end by 1 base, with 12 bases between. The CDR3 contains 15 residues. The starting material was whole blood, obtained in connection with sensitization to the hapten diphenylcyclopropenone (DPC). This chain joins TRBV5-1 and TRBJ2-7; no reliable D call. The receptor was isolated from a man aged 30 to 45 with alopecia areata. Some clones in this sample may be carry-over from other donors' samples. The CDR3 loop is CASSLSRQASYEQYF. CDR3 nucleotides: TGCGCCAGCAGCTTGTCTCGGCAGGCGTCCTACGAGCAGTACTTC.